The 28 T cell receptor beta chains below come from one sample, sequenced in a study of blood T cell repertoires in COVID-19. Clones were read by immunoSEQ multiplex PCR, and TCRdb kept only the in-frame ones, dropping some. Seen here are roughly 220,000 clones, 80% to 90% observed once, and the top ten hold over 3%. Sequenced sample: PBMCs or T cells enriched from blood (not recorded which). Receptors originate from a woman between 18 and 29 years old in a cohort exposed to, infected with or recovered from COVID-19 (not recorded which).

The V call is TRBV18, the J call TRBJ2-6; D gene uncertain. Germline assignment: CDR1 KGHSH and CDR2 LQKENI. The CDR3 totals 15 residues. V was trimmed by 4 bases and J by 0 bases, leaving 7 bases between them. The CDR3 loop is CASSRESSGANVLTF. The DNA for the CDR3 is TGTGCCAGCTCACGTGAGAGCTCTGGGGCCAACGTCCTGACTTTC.

This clone was detected only once. The J gene is TRBJ1-3, the V gene TRBV7-2; a weak D match, TRBD1 (5 bases). CDR3 length: 15 residues. Germline V gene data show CDR1 as SGHTA and CDR2 as FQGNSA. V was shortened by 6 bases and J by 2 bases, with 14 bases between the two germline ends. CDR3 in amino acids: CASSLGLGAGNTIYF. Written as DNA, the CDR3 is TGTGCCAGCAGTTTGGGGCTAGGGGCTGGAAACACCATATATTTT.

As DNA, the CDR3 is TGTGCCAGCAGCTCGACAGGGGGCCCCTACGAGCAGTACTTC. Protein sequence: CASSSTGGPYEQYF. V and J are TRBV7-8 and TRBJ2-7; 10 bases are shared with TRBD1. The CDR3 runs to 14 residues. V was pared by 4 bases and J by 2 bases, with 2 bases of the junction left unmatched. Germline lookup yields CDR1 SGHVS and CDR2 FQNEAQ.

The rearrangement links TRBV5-1 to TRBJ1-1, with D possibly being TRBD1 (6 bases). V dropped 4 bases and J dropped 1 base, with 11 bases sitting between them. CDR3 length: 14 residues. Germline loops: CDR1 SGHRS, CDR2 YFSETQ. DNA for the CDR3: TGCGCCAGCAGCCCAGGGACACCGAACACTGAAGCTTTCTTT. As protein: CASSPGTPNTEAFF.

The chain is built from TRBV7-3 and TRBJ2-2, with 7 bases fitting TRBD1. CDR3 length equals 16 residues. Germline V gene data show CDR1 as SGHTA and CDR2 as FQGTGA. The J segment lost 2 bases and the V segment lost 6 bases, leaving 9 bases of the junction unmatched. CDR3 residues: CASRFQGGANTGELFF. The CDR3 bases are TGTGCCAGCAGATTCCAAGGGGGCGCAAACACCGGGGAGCTGTTTTTT.

This clone occurred a few times. This chain links TRBV7-2 with TRBJ2-7, with TRBD1 matching over 7 bases. Germline V CDR1 and CDR2: SGHTA, FQGNSA. This CDR3 has 13 amino acids. Losses at the gene ends were 4 bases for V and 5 bases for J; bases not matched to a gene: 5. The CDR3 is CASSSDRWDEQYF. CDR3 DNA sequence: TGTGCCAGCAGCTCGGACAGGTGGGACGAGCAGTACTTC.

V gene TRBV5-4 combines with J gene TRBJ1-2; weak D call: TRBD1 (5 bases). In germline, CDR1 is SGHNT, CDR2 YYREEE (reference sequence). This CDR3 spans 15 amino acids. Trimming shortened V by 4 bases and J by 4 bases, and 17 bases separated the two germline ends. The CDR3 loop is CASSTPGVGAYGYTF. DNA for the CDR3: TGTGCCAGCAGCACGCCGGGGGTCGGGGCCTATGGCTACACCTTC.

The chain recombines TRBV2 with TRBJ2-4; a possible D gene is TRBD2 (6 bases). This CDR3 is 13 amino acids long. Germline CDR1 reads SNHLY; CDR2 reads FYNNEI. V was shortened by 4 bases and J by 7 bases, with 11 bases between the two germline ends. The CDR3 reads CASSGRERNIQYF. The CDR3 DNA follows: TGTGCCAGCAGTGGACGGGAGAGGAACATTCAGTACTTC.

CDR3 sequence reads: CASSLGTDGNSPLHF. Written as DNA, the CDR3 is TGCGCCAGCAGCCTTGGGACAGACGGAAATTCACCCCTCCACTTT. The chain combines TRBV5-1 with TRBJ1-6; 7 bases are shared with TRBD1. Germline-derived CDR1 and CDR2 are SGHRS and YFSETQ. The CDR3 sequence is 15 residues long. V gave up 4 bases and J gave up 7 bases; unmatched junction bases: 8.

V gene TRBV7-6 combines with J gene TRBJ1-4; D is unclear. Germline V CDR1 and CDR2: SGHVS, FNYEAQ. This CDR3 is 14 amino acids long. V was shortened by 2 bases and J by 4 bases, with 8 bases between the two germline ends. In DNA, the CDR3 is TGTGCCAGCAGCTTATCACTGTATAATGAAAAACTGTTTTTT. Translated, it gives CASSLSLYNEKLFF.

The chain joins TRBV6-6 to TRBJ2-1, with 12 bases fitting TRBD2. Germline V gene sequence: CDR1 MNHNY, CDR2 SVGAGI (reference sequence). Trimming cost V 5 bases and J 4 bases; bases outside gene matches: 12. CDR3 length: 18 amino acids. CDR3 DNA sequence: TGTGCCAGCAGTCCCCACCGACTAGCGGGAGCTACTTACAATGAGCAGTTCTTC. It codes for CASSPHRLAGATYNEQFF.

The V gene is TRBV10-3, the J gene TRBJ2-3, with D tentatively TRBD1 (6 bases). Germline values: CDR1 ENHRY, CDR2 SYGVKD. V was trimmed by 2 bases and J by 8 bases, leaving 17 bases between them. CDR3 length: 15 residues. CDR3 amino acids: CAISEEKRGSGTQYF. The CDR3 coding sequence is TGTGCCATCAGTGAGGAGAAGAGGGGGTCAGGTACGCAGTATTTT.

V gene TRBV4-1 combines with J gene TRBJ1-1; D ambiguous. The germline V and J ends were trimmed by 3 bases and 9 bases, with 11 bases remaining between them. The CDR3 is 12 amino acids. The V gene's germline CDR1 is MGHRA and CDR2 YSYEKL. Written as DNA, the CDR3 is TGCGCCAGCAGCCAGGATGAGCGGCAAGCTTTCTTT. Its translation: CASSQDERQAFF.

Here the CDR3 DNA reads TGTGCCAGCAGCTCAGCGGGCGGGGTCACTCAAGGCGGCTACACCTTC. Translated: CASSSAGGVTQGGYTF. This chain uses TRBV7-2 with TRBJ1-2; the D is unclear. CDR1 SGHTA and CDR2 FQGNSA come from the germline V gene. The CDR3 is made up of 16 amino acids. V was trimmed by 4 bases and J by 8 bases, leaving 23 bases between them.

The J gene is TRBJ2-1, the V gene TRBV3-1 (or the pseudogene TRBV3-2), with TRBD2 matching over 14 bases. This CDR3 is built from 20 residues. Unmatched junction bases numbered 10, after V lost 0 bases and J lost 3 bases. Germline CDR1 and CDR2: LGHDT and YNNKEL (reference sequence). CDR3 sequence: CASSQDLRTSGGRNYNEQFF. Written as DNA, the CDR3 is TGTGCCAGCAGCCAAGATCTGCGGACTAGCGGGGGGAGGAACTACAATGAGCAGTTCTTC.

V gene TRBV11-2 combines with J gene TRBJ2-7; D may be TRBD1 (5 bases). Deletions cut 4 bases from V and 9 bases from J, with 10 bases between. CDR1 and CDR2 from the germline V gene are SGHAT and FQNNGV. The CDR3 covers 11 residues. This CDR3 is CASSSRQLQYF. CDR3 bases: TGTGCCAGCAGCTCCAGACAGCTGCAGTACTTC.

This clone was counted between two and nine times. The chain employs TRBV6-2 or TRBV6-3 and TRBJ2-3; 9 nucleotides line up with TRBD2. V shed 1 base and J 1 base; nucleotides not matched to a gene: 3. In germline, CDR1 is MNHEY, CDR2 SVGEGT. This CDR3 spans 16 amino acids. Written as DNA, the CDR3 is TGTGCCAGCAGTTACTTGATAGCGGGGGGCACAGATACGCAGTATTTT. It is translated as CASSYLIAGGTDTQYF.

This chain connects TRBV5-1 to TRBJ2-2; 7 bases are a match to TRBD2. Germline V gene lookup returns CDR1 SGHRS and CDR2 YFSETQ. This CDR3 spans 13 amino acids. V was clipped by 4 bases and J by 7 bases; unmatched bases: 4. The CDR3 protein is CASSPRTSGELFF. The CDR3 DNA is TGCGCCAGCAGCCCCCGGACTAGCGGGGAGCTGTTTTTT.

The chain joins TRBV14 to TRBJ1-2, with D possibly being TRBD1 (5 bases). CDR1 is SGHDN and CDR2 is FVKESK in the germline V gene. The CDR3 loop spans 13 amino acids. The V gene lost 0 bases and the J gene lost 5 bases, with 7 bases spanning the gap. The CDR3 nucleotides are TGTGCCAGCAGCCAAGAGCAGGGATATGGCTACACCTTC. Protein: CASSQEQGYGYTF.

J is TRBJ1-3 and V is TRBV5-6; D not resolved. This CDR3 has 15 residues. V was trimmed by 0 bases and J by 5 bases, leaving 12 bases between them. The V gene's germline CDR1 is SGHDT and CDR2 YYEEEE. CDR3 in DNA: TGTGCCAGCAGCTTGGGGGAGGGTCGGAGAAACACCATATATTTT. It is translated as CASSLGEGRRNTIYF.

To note about this clone: A junction boundary mismatches the germline segment, possibly from a read error. Other DNA sequences in the sample encode the same CDR3. This chain uses TRBV10-3 with TRBJ1-2; 11 bases are a match to TRBD1. The CDR3 consists of 14 residues. CDR1 and CDR2 from the germline V gene are ENHRY and SYGVKD. The CDR3 region is CAISQGQGARGYTF. In DNA, the CDR3 is TGTGCTATCAGTCAAGGACAGGGGGCCCGGGGCTACACCTTC.

The rearrangement joins TRBV28 to TRBJ2-1, with D possibly matching TRBD2 (6 bases). With 5 bases removed from V and 0 bases from J, the gap between germline ends came to 11 bases. Germline values: CDR1 MDHEN, CDR2 SYDVKM. CDR3 length equals 15 residues. This CDR3 reads CASSTGVSSYNEQFF. The CDR3 DNA reads as TGTGCCAGCAGTACGGGGGTCAGCTCCTACAATGAGCAGTTCTTC.

The chain recombines TRBV7-3 with TRBJ2-2, with a weak D call TRBD1 (6 bases). The V and J ends lost 2 bases and 6 bases respectively, with 16 bases between them. This CDR3 has 16 amino acids. Germline V gene data show CDR1 as SGHTA and CDR2 as FQGTGA. The CDR3 protein is CASSLLDRQVPGELFF. The CDR3 DNA reads TGTGCCAGCAGCTTATTGGACCGACAGGTCCCCGGGGAGCTGTTTTTT.

The V gene is TRBV15, the J gene TRBJ1-6; TRBD1 matches 7 bases. CDR1 and CDR2 from the germline V gene are LNHNV and YYDKDF (reference sequence). The CDR3 length is 16 residues. V was pared by 9 bases and J by 0 bases, with 8 bases of the junction left unmatched. DNA of the CDR3: TGTGCCACGAGACAGGGTACCGCCTCCTATAATTCACCCCTCCACTTT. Its translation is CATRQGTASYNSPLHF.

The chain has TRBV7-9 and TRBJ1-4; D possibly corresponds to TRBD1 (5 bases). Germline loops: CDR1 SEHNR, CDR2 FQNEAQ (reference sequence). This CDR3 spans 16 amino acids. Trimming pared 1 base from V and 1 base from J, leaving 10 bases between. CDR3 residues: CASSLGLGGTNEKLFF. The DNA for the CDR3 is TGTGCCAGCAGCTTAGGATTGGGGGGAACTAATGAAAAACTGTTTTTT.

V and J are TRBV20-1 and TRBJ1-2; D uncertain. The germline V and J ends were trimmed by 3 bases and 0 bases, with 14 bases remaining between them. The CDR3 loop spans 15 amino acids. Germline CDR1 and CDR2: DFQATT and SNEGSKA (reference sequence). CDR3 protein: CSASFTATPNYGYTF. CDR3 bases: TGCAGTGCTAGTTTCACAGCCACTCCTAACTATGGCTACACCTTC.

This chain joins TRBV18 and TRBJ2-7, with 9 positions matching TRBD1. The CDR3 loop spans 14 amino acids. Germline V gene sequence: CDR1 KGHSH, CDR2 LQKENI. Trimming at V came to 2 bases and at J to 5 bases, leaving 4 bases not matched to a gene. CDR3 nucleotide sequence: TGTGCCAGCTCACCAATGGACAGGGGCGACGAGCAGTACTTC. It yields the protein CASSPMDRGDEQYF. The complete variable domain, with remaining parts taken from reference TRBV18 and TRBJ2-7, reads NAGVMQNPRHLVRRRGQEARLRCSPMKGHSHVYWYRQLPEEGLKFMVYLQKENIIDESGMPKERFSAEFPKEGPSILRIQQVVRGDSAAYFCASSPMDRGDEQYFGPGTRLTVT.

This clone appeared a single time. J is TRBJ2-7 and V is TRBV27; tentative D call: TRBD1 (6 bases). The V end was cut by 5 bases, the J end by 3 bases, with 17 bases between. CDR1 MNHEY and CDR2 SMNVEV come from the germline V gene (reference sequence). This CDR3 is built from 15 residues. The CDR3 here is CASSPNRVQLYEQYF. The CDR3 DNA sequence: TGTGCCAGCAGTCCAAACAGGGTACAGCTCTACGAGCAGTACTTC.